Shown below are 18 T cell receptor beta chains from a single sample sequenced in a study of T cells in women clearing cervical HPV infection. Only in-frame clones appear in the TCRdb table, and some are missing; sequencing was by immunoSEQ multiplex PCR. This table holds around 20,000 clones. Sequencing input: blood buffy coat. The receptors were gathered from a woman between 18 and 70 years old with a cervical HPV16 infection that either progressed to CIN3+ or cleared (not recorded which).

A word on this clone: The read finishes 3 residues shy of the CDR3 end, and the germline J gene is used to complete it. The chain links TRBV19 to TRBJ1-5; 7 bases match TRBD1. V was clipped by 3 bases and J by 5 bases; unmatched bases: 10. The CDR3 runs to 16 residues. Germline V gene data show CDR1 as LNHDA and CDR2 as SQIVND (reference sequence). CDR3 bases read: TGTGCCAGTAGTATTATTAAGGGGGCCGTAGATCAGCCC. Amino acid sequence: CASSIIKGAVDQP. The whole CDR3 is CASSIIKGAVDQPQHF.

Comments on this clone: The read gets to within 3 residues of the CDR3 end, and the germline J gene fills in the rest. V usage is TRBV18 and J usage is TRBJ2-2, with a tentative D call TRBD1 (5 bases). The CDR3 contains 15 residues. Germline lookup yields CDR1 KGHSH and CDR2 LQKENI. CDR3: CASSPPPPGANVLFF. CDR3 bases read: TGTGCCAGCTCACCACCTCCTCCTGGGGCCAACGTG.

This clone is identified as medium-sized (0.01 to 0.1%) from frequency. The CDR3 is cut off 3 residues early in the read; its end comes from the germline J gene. The rearrangement joins TRBV7-2 to TRBJ2-7; D gene uncertain. This CDR3 is 12 amino acids long. V lost 3 bases and J 0 bases, leaving 3 bases between the germline ends. The germline gives CDR1 SGHTA, CDR2 FQGNSA. The sequenced CDR3 bases are TGTGCCAGCAGCTTCTCCTCCTACGAG. It translates to CASSFSSYE. The whole CDR3 sequence is CASSFSSYEQYF. The full variable domain, with the rest looked up from reference TRBV7-2 and TRBJ2-7, is GAGVSQSPSNKVTEKGKDVELRCDPISGHTALYWYRQSLGQGLEFLIYFQGNSAPDKSGLPSDRFSAERTGGSVSTLTIQRTQQEDSAVYLCASSFSSYEQYFGPGTRLTVT.

Measured by frequency, this clone is medium-sized. The read gets to within 3 residues of the CDR3 end, and the germline J gene fills in the rest. This sequence joins TRBV18 and TRBJ2-3, with 8 positions matching TRBD1. The CDR3 runs 16 residues. The V gene's germline CDR1 is KGHSH and CDR2 LQKENI. V lost 3 bases and J lost 4; bases outside the gene matches: 9. The CDR3 DNA, read in part, is TGTGCCAGCTCACCTTTCGGACAGGGTACGCCAGATACG. As protein: CASSPFGQGTPDT. The entire CDR3 protein is CASSPFGQGTPDTQYF.

As regards this clone: The read stops 3 residues short of the end of the CDR3; the missing end is completed from the germline J gene. This chain connects TRBV4-1 to TRBJ1-2; a weak D match, TRBD1 (6 bases). V was trimmed by 4 bases and J by 3 bases, leaving 15 bases between them. The germline V gene has CDR1 MGHRA and CDR2 YSYEKL. CDR3 length equals 15 residues. The sequenced CDR3 bases are TGCGCCAGCAGCCCGCAACAGGGTTCTCACTATGGC. Its translation: CASSPQQGSHYG. The CDR3, in full, reads CASSPQQGSHYGYTF.

On this clone: The missing CDR3 end, 3 residues past where the read stops, is filled in from the germline J gene. J is TRBJ1-1 and V is TRBV11-2, with 7 bases fitting TRBD1. The CDR3 runs to 14 residues. Germline CDR1 is SGHAT and CDR2 is FQNNGV. V trimming: 5 bases; J trimming: 5 bases; junction bases outside the gene matches: 8. The CDR3 protein is CASSRNRGGTEAFF. CDR3 DNA (partial): TGTGCCAGCAGCAGAAACAGGGGAGGGACTGAA. Together with reference TRBV11-2 and TRBJ1-1, the CDR3 gives the full variable domain: EAGVAQSPRYKIIEKRQSVAFWCNPISGHATLYWYQQILGQGPKLLIQFQNNGVVDDSQLPKDRFSAERLKGVDSTLKIQPAKLEDSAVYLCASSRNRGGTEAFFGQGTRLTVV.

As to this clone: The read falls 3 residues short of the CDR3 end, and the missing part is taken from the germline J gene. V usage is TRBV27 and J usage is TRBJ1-4; a weak D match, TRBD1 (6 bases). The germline V and J ends were trimmed by 5 bases and 7 bases, with 23 bases remaining between them. The germline gives CDR1 MNHEY, CDR2 SMNVEV (reference sequence). The CDR3 extends over 17 amino acids. The CDR3 protein is CASSPISPRGAREKLFF. CDR3 bases read: TGTGCCAGCAGTCCAATCTCTCCGCGGGGGGCGCGTGAAAAA.

This CDR3 reads CASSSVTVKETQYF. CDR3 bases read: TGTGCCAGCAGTTCCGTTACAGTTAAAGAGACC. This chain connects TRBV7-9 to TRBJ2-5; D gene uncertain. Sequencing ends 3 residues short of the CDR3 end; the germline J gene provides the rest. CDR1 and CDR2 from the germline V gene are SEHNR and FQNEAQ (reference sequence). V was clipped by 6 bases and J by 3 bases, with 14 bases between them. The CDR3 runs 14 residues.

In regard to this clone: Coverage ceases 3 residues before the CDR3 finishes, and the germline J gene fills in the end. V usage is TRBV18 and J usage is TRBJ1-2, with unresolved D. This CDR3 contains 15 residues. Germline CDR1 reads KGHSH; CDR2 reads LQKENI. The chain's CDR3 is CASSARLAGNNDYTF. The sequenced CDR3 bases are TGTGCCAGCTCAGCCCGACTAGCGGGGAACAATGAC.

Concerning this clone itself: The read terminates 3 residues before the CDR3 end, so the remaining end is supplied by the germline J gene. The rearrangement uses TRBV24-1 and TRBJ2-3, with TRBD1 as a possible D gene (5 bases). V lost 1 base to trimming and J lost 2 bases, with 9 bases between them. The CDR3 runs to 15 residues. CDR1 and CDR2 (germline): KGHDR, SFDVKD. CDR3 loop: CATSDFGRDTDTQYF. The CDR3 bases that were read are TGTGCCACCAGTGATTTCGGCAGGGACACAGATACG.

In terms of frequency, this clone is large. In the same sample, other DNA sequences code for this CDR3. The CDR3 loop reads CASSIGRGLSNSPLHF. The CDR3 bases that were read are TGTGCCAGTAGTATAGGCCGGGGATTGTCCAATTCACCC. The chain is built from TRBV19 and TRBJ1-6; D is undetermined. Read sequence stops 3 residues before the CDR3 end, and the germline J gene provides the missing end. CDR3 length equals 16 residues. V lost 1 base, J lost 7 bases, and 14 bases lay in between. Germline CDR1 and CDR2: LNHDA and SQIVND (reference sequence).

Remarks on this clone: The sequence runs out 3 residues before the end of the CDR3; the remainder is reconstructed from the germline J gene. The chain recombines TRBV29-1 with TRBJ1-2; 11 nucleotides match TRBD1. The CDR3 extends over 16 amino acids. Losses at the gene ends were 1 base for V and 6 bases for J; bases not matched to a gene: 10. Per germline, CDR1 SQVTM and CDR2 ANQGSEA. The CDR3 region is CSVEVARTGGADGYTF. CDR3 bases read: TGCAGCGTTGAAGTTGCTAGGACAGGGGGCGCCGATGGC. The full variable domain, its missing parts supplied by reference TRBV29-1 and TRBJ1-2, is SAVISQKPSRDICQRGTSLTIQCQVDSQVTMMFWYRQQPGQSLTLIATANQGSEATYESGFVIDKFPISRPNLTFSTLTVSNMSPEDSSIYLCSVEVARTGGADGYTFGSGTRLTVV.

In the case of this clone: The read finishes 3 residues shy of the CDR3 end, and the germline J gene is used to complete it. The gene calls are TRBV7-9 and TRBJ1-4, with 7 bases aligning to TRBD1. The V gene end was trimmed by 5 bases and the J gene end by 4 bases; junction bases not matched to a gene: 4. This CDR3 contains 14 residues. Germline V gene data show CDR1 as SEHNR and CDR2 as FQNEAQ (reference sequence). The CDR3 here is CASSPRQGNEKLFF. The CDR3 bases that were read are TGTGCCAGCAGCCCACGACAGGGTAATGAAAAA.

Note on this clone: The read comes to an end 3 residues before the CDR3 does, leaving the germline J gene to fill in the end. The V and J genes are TRBV6-2 or TRBV6-3 and TRBJ2-4, with D hard to call. The CDR3 covers 13 residues. The germline V gene has CDR1 MNHEY and CDR2 SVGEGT. V was cut by 7 bases and J by 2 bases, with 9 bases left in between. The sequenced CDR3 bases are TGTGCCAGCAAAGGTGTGACCAAAAACATT. Its translation: CASKGVTKNI. The full CDR3 sequence reads CASKGVTKNIQYF.

Notes on this clone: Read data end 3 residues before the CDR3 end; the end is taken from the germline J gene. The chain carries TRBV12-3 or TRBV12-4 and TRBJ2-3; 7 bases are a match to TRBD1. The CDR3 is 14 residues long. Unmatched junction bases numbered 3, after V lost 6 bases and J lost 0 bases. The sequenced CDR3 bases are TGTGCCAGCAGGAGGGACAGCAGCACAGATACG. Protein product: CASRRDSSTDT. Given in full, the CDR3 is CASRRDSSTDTQYF.

For this clone: The CDR3 extends 3 residues past the end of the read, so its final part is completed from the germline J gene. The chain recombines TRBV20-1 with TRBJ2-5, with D unclear. The length of the CDR3 is 13 residues. Per germline, CDR1 DFQATT and CDR2 SNEGSKA (reference sequence). V was pared by 1 base and J by 0 bases, with 6 bases between. The CDR3 DNA, read in part, is TGCAGTGCTAGAGCGGGTAACCAAGAGACC. The encoded protein is CSARAGNQET. From start to end, the CDR3 is CSARAGNQETQYF.

Comments on this clone: The read gets to within 3 residues of the CDR3 end, and the germline J gene fills in the rest. The chain uses TRBV5-4 and TRBJ1-1; a weak D match, TRBD1 (5 bases). This CDR3 has 13 residues. Germline V gene sequence: CDR1 SGHNT, CDR2 YYREEE (reference sequence). The ends were cut back, 4 bases at V and 1 base at J, with 8 bases in the middle. The DNA read from the CDR3 is TGTGCCAGCAGCCTAGACAGGAACACTGAA. Translation: CASSLDRNTE. The complete CDR3 protein is CASSLDRNTEAFF.

For this clone: Read data end 3 residues before the CDR3 end; the end is taken from the germline J gene. V and J are TRBV5-6 and TRBJ1-3; D gene ambiguous. The CDR3 length is 15 residues. V was cut by 0 bases and J by 0 bases, with 7 bases left in between. Germline assignment: CDR1 SGHDT and CDR2 YYEEEE. The DNA read from the CDR3 is TGTGCCAGCAGCTTGGGGCGGAACTCTGGAAACACC. It specifies CASSLGRNSGNT. The whole CDR3 protein is CASSLGRNSGNTIYF.